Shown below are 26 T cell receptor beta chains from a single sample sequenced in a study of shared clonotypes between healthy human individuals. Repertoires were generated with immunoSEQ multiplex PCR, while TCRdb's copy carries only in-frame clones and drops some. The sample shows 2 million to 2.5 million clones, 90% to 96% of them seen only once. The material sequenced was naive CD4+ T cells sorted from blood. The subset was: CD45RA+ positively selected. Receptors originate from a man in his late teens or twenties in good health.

CDR3 sequence reads: CASSPLAGSYEQYF. For the CDR3, the DNA is TGTGCCAGCAGCCCCCTAGCGGGGTCCTACGAGCAGTACTTC. The chain has TRBV6-5 and TRBJ2-7, with 9 positions matching TRBD2. The CDR3 length is 14 residues. Germline V gives CDR1 MNHEY, CDR2 SVGAGI. The junction had 4 bases not matched to a gene; V was cut back by 6 bases and J by 1 base.

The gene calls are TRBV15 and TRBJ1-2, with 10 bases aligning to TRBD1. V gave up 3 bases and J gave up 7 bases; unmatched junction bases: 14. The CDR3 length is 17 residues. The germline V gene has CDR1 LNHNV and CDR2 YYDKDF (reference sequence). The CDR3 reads CATSRSFRTGGGAGYTF. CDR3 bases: TGTGCCACCAGCAGGTCCTTTCGGACAGGGGGAGGGGCTGGCTACACCTTC.

The CDR3 spells CASSFGRYNEQFF. In DNA form, the CDR3 reads TGTGCCAGCAGCTTTGGCAGATACAATGAGCAGTTCTTC. The chain uses TRBV11-2 and TRBJ2-1, with D unclear. The CDR3 has 13 amino acids. Trimming stripped 3 bases from V and 4 bases from J, with 7 bases between. Germline V gene sequence: CDR1 SGHAT, CDR2 FQNNGV.

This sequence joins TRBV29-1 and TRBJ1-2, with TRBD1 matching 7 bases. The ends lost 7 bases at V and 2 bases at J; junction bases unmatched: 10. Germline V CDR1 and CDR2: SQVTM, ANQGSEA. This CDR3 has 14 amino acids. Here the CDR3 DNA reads TGCAGCGGCATGACAGGGAACCGCAACTATGGCTACACCTTC. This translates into CSGMTGNRNYGYTF.

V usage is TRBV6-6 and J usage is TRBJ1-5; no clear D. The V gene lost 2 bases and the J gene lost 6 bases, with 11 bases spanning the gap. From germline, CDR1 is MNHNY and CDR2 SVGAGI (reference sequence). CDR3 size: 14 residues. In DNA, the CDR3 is TGTGCCAGCAGTTACGTATCAGGAAGTCAGCCCCAGCATTTT. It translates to CASSYVSGSQPQHF.

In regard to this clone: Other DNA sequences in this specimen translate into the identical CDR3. The CDR3 DNA reads as TGTGCCAGCTCACCACTAGCGGGGTACCAAGAGACCCAGTACTTC. Translation gives CASSPLAGYQETQYF. The V and J genes are TRBV18 and TRBJ2-5; 8 nucleotides agree with TRBD2. After removal of 1 base from V and 0 bases from J, the junction contained 1 base not matched to a gene. The CDR3 is made up of 15 amino acids. Germline CDR1 KGHSH, CDR2 LQKENI.

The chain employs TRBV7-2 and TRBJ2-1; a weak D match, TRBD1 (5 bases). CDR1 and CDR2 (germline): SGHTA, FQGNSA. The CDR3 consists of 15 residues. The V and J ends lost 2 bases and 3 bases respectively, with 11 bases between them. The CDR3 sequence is CASSLIGVFYNEQFF. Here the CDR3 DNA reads TGTGCCAGCAGCTTAATAGGGGTCTTCTACAATGAGCAGTTCTTC. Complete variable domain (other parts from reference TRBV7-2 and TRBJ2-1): GAGVSQSPSNKVTEKGKDVELRCDPISGHTALYWYRQSLGQGLEFLIYFQGNSAPDKSGLPSDRFSAERTGGSVSTLTIQRTQQEDSAVYLCASSLIGVFYNEQFFGPGTRLTVL.

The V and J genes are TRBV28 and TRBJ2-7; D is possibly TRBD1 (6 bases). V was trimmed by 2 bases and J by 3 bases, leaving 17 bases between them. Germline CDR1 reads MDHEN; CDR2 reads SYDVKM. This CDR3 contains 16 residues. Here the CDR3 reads CASSLKGWDNNYEQYF. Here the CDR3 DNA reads TGTGCCAGCAGTTTAAAGGGGTGGGACAACAACTACGAGCAGTACTTC.

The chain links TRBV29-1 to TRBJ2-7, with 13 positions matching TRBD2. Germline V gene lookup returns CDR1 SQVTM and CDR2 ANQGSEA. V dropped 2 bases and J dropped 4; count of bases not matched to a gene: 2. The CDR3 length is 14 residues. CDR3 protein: CSVETSGRVYEQYF. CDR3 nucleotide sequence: TGCAGCGTTGAAACTAGCGGGAGGGTATACGAGCAGTACTTC.

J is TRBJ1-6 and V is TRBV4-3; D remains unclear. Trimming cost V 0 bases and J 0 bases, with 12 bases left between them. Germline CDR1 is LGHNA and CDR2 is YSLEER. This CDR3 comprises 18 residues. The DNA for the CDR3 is TGCGCCAGCAGCCAAGAAGCACCGCCGAGCTCCTATAATTCACCCCTCCACTTT. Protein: CASSQEAPPSSYNSPLHF.

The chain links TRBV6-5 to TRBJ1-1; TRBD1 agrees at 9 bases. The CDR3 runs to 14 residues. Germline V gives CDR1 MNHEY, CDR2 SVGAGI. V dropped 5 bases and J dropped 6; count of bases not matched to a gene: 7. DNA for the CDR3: TGTGCCAGCAGTAACGGGACAGGGCTTTCTGAAGCTTTCTTT. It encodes CASSNGTGLSEAFF.

The CDR3 reads CASSPAGGLTDTQYF. CDR3 in DNA: TGCGCCAGCAGCCCAGCGGGAGGGCTCACAGATACGCAGTATTTT. This chain connects TRBV10-1 to TRBJ2-3, with 10 bases fitting TRBD2. The CDR3 spans 15 residues. Trimming at V came to 6 bases and at J to 2 bases, leaving 5 bases not matched to a gene. Germline CDR1 WNHNN, CDR2 SYGVQD (reference sequence).

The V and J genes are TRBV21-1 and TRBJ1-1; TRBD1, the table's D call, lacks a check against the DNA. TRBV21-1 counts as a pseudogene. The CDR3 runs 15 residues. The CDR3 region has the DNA TGTGCCAGCAGCAAAGTTGCCGGGACAGGCACTGAAGCTTTCTTT. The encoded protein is CASSKVAGTGTEAFF.

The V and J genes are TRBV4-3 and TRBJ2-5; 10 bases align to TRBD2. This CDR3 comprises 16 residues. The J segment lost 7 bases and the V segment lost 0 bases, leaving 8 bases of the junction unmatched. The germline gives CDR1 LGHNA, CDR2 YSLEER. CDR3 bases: TGCGCCAGCAGCCAAGATCTAGCGGGAGCGGTGGGGACCCAGTACTTC. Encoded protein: CASSQDLAGAVGTQYF.

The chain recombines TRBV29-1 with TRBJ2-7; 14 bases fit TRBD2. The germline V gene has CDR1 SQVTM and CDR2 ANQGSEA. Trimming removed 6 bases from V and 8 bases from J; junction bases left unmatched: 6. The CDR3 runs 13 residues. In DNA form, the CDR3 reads TGCAGCGTCCTGACTAGCGGGAGGGCCCAGCAGTACTTC. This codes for CSVLTSGRAQQYF.

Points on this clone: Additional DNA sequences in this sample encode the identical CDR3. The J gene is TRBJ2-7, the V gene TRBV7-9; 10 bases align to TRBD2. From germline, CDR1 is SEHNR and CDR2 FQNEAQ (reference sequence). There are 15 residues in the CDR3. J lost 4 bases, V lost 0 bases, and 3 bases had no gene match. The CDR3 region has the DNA TGTGCCAGCAGCTTAGCCCCTAGCGGGAGTTACGAGCAGTACTTC. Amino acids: CASSLAPSGSYEQYF.

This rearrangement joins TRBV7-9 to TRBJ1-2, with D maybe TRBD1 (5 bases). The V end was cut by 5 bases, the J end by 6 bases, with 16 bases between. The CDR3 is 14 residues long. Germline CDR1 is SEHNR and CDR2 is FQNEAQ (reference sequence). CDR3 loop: CASSLQGRNDGYTF. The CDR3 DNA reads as TGTGCCAGCAGCCTCCAGGGCAGGAACGATGGCTACACCTTC.

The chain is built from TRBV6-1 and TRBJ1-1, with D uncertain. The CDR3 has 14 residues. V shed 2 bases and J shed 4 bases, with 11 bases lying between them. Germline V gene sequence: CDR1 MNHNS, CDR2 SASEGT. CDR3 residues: CASSELGSRTEAFF. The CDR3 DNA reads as TGTGCCAGCAGTGAATTAGGCAGCCGCACTGAAGCTTTCTTT.

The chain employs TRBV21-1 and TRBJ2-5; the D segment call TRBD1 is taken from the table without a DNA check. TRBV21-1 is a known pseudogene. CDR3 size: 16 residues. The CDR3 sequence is CASSNRGPILKETQYF. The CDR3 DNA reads TGTGCCAGCAGCAACAGGGGCCCGATACTGAAAGAGACCCAGTACTTC.

The CDR3 protein is CASSEYKYEQYF. The CDR3 DNA sequence: TGTGCCAGCAGTGAATACAAGTACGAGCAGTACTTC. The rearrangement links TRBV2 to TRBJ2-7, with unresolved D. This CDR3 spans 12 amino acids. V lost 2 bases to trimming and J lost 4 bases, with 6 bases between them. Germline lookup yields CDR1 SNHLY and CDR2 FYNNEI.

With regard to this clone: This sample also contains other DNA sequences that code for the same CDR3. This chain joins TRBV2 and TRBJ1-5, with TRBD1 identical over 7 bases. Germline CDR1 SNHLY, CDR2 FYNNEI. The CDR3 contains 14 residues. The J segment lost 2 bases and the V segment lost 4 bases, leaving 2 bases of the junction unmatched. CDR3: CASSGQGRNQPQHF. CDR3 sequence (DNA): TGTGCCAGCAGTGGACAGGGACGCAATCAGCCCCAGCATTTT.

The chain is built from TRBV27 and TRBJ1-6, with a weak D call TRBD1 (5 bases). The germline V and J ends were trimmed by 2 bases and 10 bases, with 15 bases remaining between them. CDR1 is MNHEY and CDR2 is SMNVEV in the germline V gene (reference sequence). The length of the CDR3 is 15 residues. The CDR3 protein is CASSLRQGLGSPLHF. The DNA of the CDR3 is TGTGCCAGCAGTTTACGTCAGGGACTGGGCTCACCCCTCCACTTT.

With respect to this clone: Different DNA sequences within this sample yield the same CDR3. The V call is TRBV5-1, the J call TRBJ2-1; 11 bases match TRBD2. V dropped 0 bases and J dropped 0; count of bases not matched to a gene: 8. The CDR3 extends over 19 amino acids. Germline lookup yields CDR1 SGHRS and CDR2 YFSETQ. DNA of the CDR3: TGCGCCAGCAGCTTGGGCCTAGCGGGGGGCCGGAGCTCCTACAATGAGCAGTTCTTC. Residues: CASSLGLAGGRSSYNEQFF.

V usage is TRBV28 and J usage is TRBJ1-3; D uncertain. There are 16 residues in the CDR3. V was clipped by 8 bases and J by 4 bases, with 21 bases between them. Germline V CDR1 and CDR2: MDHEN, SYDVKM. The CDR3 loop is CASSLTLGQSGNTIYF. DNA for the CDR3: TGTGCCAGCTCCCTTACCTTAGGGCAGTCCGGAAACACCATATATTTT. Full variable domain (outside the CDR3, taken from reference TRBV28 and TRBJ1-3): DVKVTQSSRYLVKRTGEKVFLECVQDMDHENMFWYRQDPGLGLRLIYFSYDVKMKEKGDIPEGYSVSREKKERFSLILESASTNQTSMYLCASSLTLGQSGNTIYFGEGSWLTVV.

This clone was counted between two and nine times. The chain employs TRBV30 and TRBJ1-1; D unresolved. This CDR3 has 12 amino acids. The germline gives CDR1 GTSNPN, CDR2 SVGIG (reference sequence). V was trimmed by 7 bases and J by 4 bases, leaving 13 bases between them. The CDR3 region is CAYTTGPTEAFF. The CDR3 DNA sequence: TGTGCCTACACGACCGGGCCCACTGAAGCTTTCTTT.

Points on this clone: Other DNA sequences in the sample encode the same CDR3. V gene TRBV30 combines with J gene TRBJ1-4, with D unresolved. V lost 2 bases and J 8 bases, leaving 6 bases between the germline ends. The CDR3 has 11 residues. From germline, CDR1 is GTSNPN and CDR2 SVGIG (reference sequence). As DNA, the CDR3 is TGTGCCTGGAGTTTGACCGAAAAACTGTTTTTT. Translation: CAWSLTEKLFF.